The sequence of this T cell receptor beta chain was determined in a study of T cell responses to AZD1222 COVID-19 vaccine. The study, taken as a whole, reports: Baseline antibody screening turned up just six seropositive AZD1222 recipients. Regions 160-218 and 743-854 dominated among vaccine-associated CD4 TCRs spanning spike.

TCRdb's copy holds only in-frame clones and misses some; the assay was immunoSEQ multiplex PCR. The table includes about 110,000 clones, about nine tenths detected once. As for this clone: Its antigen is unknown.

Sequences were derived from peripheral blood, sampled on day 0 of AZD1222 vaccination. This sequence originates from an adult in good health.

The CDR3 here is CASSLAGGDYGYTF. The CDR3 DNA follows: TGTGCCAGCAGCTTGGCAGGGGGCGACTATGGCTACACCTTC. This rearrangement joins TRBV5-6 to TRBJ1-2; 8 bases agree with TRBD1. The germline V gene encodes CDR1 SGHDT and CDR2 YYEEEE. After removal of 0 bases from V and 3 bases from J, the junction contained 1 base not matched to a gene. The CDR3 sequence is 14 residues long.